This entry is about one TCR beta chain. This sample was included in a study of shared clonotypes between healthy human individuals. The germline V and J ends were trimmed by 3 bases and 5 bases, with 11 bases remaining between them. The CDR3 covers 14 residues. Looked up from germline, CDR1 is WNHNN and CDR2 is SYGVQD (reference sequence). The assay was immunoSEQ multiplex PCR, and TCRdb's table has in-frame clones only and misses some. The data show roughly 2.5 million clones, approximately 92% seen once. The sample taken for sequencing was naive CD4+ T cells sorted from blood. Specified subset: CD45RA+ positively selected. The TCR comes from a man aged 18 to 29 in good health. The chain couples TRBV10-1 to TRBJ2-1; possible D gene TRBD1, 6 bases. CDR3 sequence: CASSDWTADNEQFF. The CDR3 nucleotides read TGCGCCAGCAGTGACTGGACAGCTGACAATGAGCAGTTCTTC.